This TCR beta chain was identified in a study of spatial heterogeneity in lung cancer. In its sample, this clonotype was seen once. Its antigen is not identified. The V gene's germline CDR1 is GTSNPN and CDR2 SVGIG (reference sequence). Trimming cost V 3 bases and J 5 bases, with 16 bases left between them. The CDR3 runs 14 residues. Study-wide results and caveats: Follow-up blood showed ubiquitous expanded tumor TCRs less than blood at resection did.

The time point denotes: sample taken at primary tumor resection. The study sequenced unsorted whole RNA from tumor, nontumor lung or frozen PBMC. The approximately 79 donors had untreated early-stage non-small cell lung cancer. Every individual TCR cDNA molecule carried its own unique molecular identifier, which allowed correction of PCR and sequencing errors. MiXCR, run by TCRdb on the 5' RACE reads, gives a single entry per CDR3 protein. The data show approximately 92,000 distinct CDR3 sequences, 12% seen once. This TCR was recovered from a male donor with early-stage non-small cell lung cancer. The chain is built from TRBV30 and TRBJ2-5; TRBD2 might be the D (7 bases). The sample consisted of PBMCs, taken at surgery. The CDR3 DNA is TGTGCCTGGAGCGGGGGGCTGGTACAGGAGACCCAGTACTTC. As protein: CAWSGGLVQETQYF. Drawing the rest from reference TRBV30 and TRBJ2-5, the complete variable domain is SQTIHQWPATLVQPVGSPLSLECTVEGTSNPNLYWYRQAAGRGLQLLFYSVGIGQISSEVPQNLSASRPQDRQFILSSKKLLLSDSGFYLCAWSGGLVQETQYFGPGTRLLVL.